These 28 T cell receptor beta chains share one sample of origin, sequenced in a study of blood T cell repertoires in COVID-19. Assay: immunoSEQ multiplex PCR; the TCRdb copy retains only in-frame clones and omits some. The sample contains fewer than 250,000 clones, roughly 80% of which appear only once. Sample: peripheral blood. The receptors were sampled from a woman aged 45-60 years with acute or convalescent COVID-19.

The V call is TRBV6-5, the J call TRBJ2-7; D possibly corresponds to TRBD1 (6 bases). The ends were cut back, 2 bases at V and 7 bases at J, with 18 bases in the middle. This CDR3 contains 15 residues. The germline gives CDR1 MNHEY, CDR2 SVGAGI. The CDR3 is CASSYPGTLVKEQYF. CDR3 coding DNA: TGTGCCAGCAGTTACCCCGGGACACTAGTAAAGGAGCAGTACTTC.

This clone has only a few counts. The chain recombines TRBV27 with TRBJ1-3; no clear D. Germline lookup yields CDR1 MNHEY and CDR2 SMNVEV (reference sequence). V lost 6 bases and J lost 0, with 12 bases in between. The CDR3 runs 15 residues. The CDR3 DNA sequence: TGTGCCAGCAGCCGGGGTGCCCACTCTGGAAACACCATATATTTT. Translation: CASSRGAHSGNTIYF.

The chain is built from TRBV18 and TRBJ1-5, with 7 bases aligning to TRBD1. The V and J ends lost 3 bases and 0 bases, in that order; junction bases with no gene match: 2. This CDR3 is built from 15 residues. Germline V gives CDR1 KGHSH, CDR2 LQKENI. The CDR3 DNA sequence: TGTGCCAGCTCACCGGACAGGTATAGCAATCAGCCCCAGCATTTT. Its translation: CASSPDRYSNQPQHF.

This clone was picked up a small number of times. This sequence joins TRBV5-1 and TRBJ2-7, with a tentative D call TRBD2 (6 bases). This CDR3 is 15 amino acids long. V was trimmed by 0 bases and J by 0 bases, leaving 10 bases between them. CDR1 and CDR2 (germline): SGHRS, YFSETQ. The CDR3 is CASSLVAGSSYEQYF. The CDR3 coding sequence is TGCGCCAGCAGCTTGGTGGCGGGAAGCTCCTACGAGCAGTACTTC.

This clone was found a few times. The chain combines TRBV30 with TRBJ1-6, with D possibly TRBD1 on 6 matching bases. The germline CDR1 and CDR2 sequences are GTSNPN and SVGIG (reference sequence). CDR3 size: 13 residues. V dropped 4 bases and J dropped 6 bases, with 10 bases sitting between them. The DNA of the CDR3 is TGTGCCTGGACTCAGGGGTTTAATTCACCCCTCCACTTT. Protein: CAWTQGFNSPLHF. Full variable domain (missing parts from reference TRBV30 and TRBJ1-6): SQTIHQWPATLVQPVGSPLSLECTVEGTSNPNLYWYRQAAGRGLQLLFYSVGIGQISSEVPQNLSASRPQDRQFILSSKKLLLSDSGFYLCAWTQGFNSPLHFGNGTRLTVT.

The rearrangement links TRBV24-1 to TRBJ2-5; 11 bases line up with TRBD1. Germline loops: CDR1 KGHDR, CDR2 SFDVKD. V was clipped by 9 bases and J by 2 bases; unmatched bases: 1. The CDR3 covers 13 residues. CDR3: CATGQGAQETQYF. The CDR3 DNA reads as TGTGCCACCGGACAGGGGGCTCAAGAGACCCAGTACTTC.

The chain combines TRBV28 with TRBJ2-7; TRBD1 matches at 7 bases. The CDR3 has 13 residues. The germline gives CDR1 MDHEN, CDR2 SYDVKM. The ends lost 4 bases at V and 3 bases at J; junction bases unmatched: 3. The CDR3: CASSSGQLYEQYF. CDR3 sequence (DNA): TGTGCCAGCAGTTCGGGACAGCTCTACGAGCAGTACTTC.

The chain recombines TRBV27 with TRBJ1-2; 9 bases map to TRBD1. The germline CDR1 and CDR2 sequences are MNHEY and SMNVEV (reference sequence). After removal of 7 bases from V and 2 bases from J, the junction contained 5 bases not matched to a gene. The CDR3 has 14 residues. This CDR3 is CASTRTGANYGYTF. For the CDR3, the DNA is TGTGCCAGCACCCGGACAGGGGCGAACTATGGCTACACCTTC.

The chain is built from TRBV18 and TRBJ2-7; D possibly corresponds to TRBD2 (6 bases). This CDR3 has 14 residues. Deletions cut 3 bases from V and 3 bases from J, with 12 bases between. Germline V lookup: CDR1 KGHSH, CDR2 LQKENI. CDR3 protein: CASSPIAVIYEQYF. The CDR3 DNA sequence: TGTGCCAGCTCACCGATAGCGGTAATCTACGAGCAGTACTTC. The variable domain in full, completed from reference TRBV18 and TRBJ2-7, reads NAGVMQNPRHLVRRRGQEARLRCSPMKGHSHVYWYRQLPEEGLKFMVYLQKENIIDESGMPKERFSAEFPKEGPSILRIQQVVRGDSAAYFCASSPIAVIYEQYFGPGTRLTVT.

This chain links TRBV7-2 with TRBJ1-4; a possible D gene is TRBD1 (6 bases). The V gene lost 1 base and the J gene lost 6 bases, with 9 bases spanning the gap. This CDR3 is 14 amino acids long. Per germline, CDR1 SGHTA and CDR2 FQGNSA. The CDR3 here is CASSLVRGDEKLFF. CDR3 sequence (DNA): TGTGCCAGCAGCTTAGTCAGGGGAGATGAAAAACTGTTTTTT.

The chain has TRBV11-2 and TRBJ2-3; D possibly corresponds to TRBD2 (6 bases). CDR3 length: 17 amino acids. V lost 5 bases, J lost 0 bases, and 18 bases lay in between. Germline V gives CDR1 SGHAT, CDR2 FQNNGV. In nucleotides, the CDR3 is TGTGCCAGCAGCCTAGGAGGAGGCGGGATTAGCACAGATACGCAGTATTTT. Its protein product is CASSLGGGGISTDTQYF. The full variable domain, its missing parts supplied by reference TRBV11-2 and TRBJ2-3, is EAGVAQSPRYKIIEKRQSVAFWCNPISGHATLYWYQQILGQGPKLLIQFQNNGVVDDSQLPKDRFSAERLKGVDSTLKIQPAKLEDSAVYLCASSLGGGGISTDTQYFGPGTRLTVL.

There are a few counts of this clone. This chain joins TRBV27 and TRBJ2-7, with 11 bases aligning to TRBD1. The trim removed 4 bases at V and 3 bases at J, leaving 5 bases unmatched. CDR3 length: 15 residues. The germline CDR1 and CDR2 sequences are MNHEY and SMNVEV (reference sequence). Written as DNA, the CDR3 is TGTGCCAGCAGTTGGGCCGGGACAGGGGGCTACGAGCAGTACTTC. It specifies CASSWAGTGGYEQYF.

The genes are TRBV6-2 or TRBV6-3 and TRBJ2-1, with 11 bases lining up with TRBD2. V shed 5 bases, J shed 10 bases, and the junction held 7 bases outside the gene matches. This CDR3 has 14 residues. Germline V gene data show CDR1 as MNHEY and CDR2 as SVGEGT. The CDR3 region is CASSLAGGRLEQFF. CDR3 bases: TGTGCCAGCAGTCTAGCGGGAGGTCGCCTGGAGCAGTTCTTC.

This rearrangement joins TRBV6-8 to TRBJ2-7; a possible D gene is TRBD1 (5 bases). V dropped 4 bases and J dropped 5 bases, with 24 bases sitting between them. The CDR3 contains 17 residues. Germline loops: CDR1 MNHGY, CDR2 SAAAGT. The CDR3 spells CASSLNHPRVGADEQYF. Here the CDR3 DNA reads TGTGCCAGCAGTTTAAACCACCCCAGGGTTGGGGCCGACGAGCAGTACTTC.

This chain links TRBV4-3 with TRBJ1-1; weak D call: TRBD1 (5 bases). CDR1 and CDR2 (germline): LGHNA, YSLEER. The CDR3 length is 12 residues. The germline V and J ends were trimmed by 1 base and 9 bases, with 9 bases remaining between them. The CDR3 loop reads CASSQGGVKAFF. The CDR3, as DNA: TGCGCCAGCAGCCAAGGGGGGGTGAAAGCTTTCTTT.

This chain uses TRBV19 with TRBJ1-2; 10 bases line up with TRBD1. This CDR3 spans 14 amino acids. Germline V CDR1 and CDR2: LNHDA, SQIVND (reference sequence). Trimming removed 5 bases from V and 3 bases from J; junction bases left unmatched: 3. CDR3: CASSWDRGDYGYTF. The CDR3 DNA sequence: TGTGCCAGTAGTTGGGACAGGGGAGACTATGGCTACACCTTC.

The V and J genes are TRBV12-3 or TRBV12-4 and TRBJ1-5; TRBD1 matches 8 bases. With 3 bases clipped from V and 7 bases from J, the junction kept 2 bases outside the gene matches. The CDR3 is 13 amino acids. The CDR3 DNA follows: TGTGCCAGCAGTTTGGACAGGGCGCAGCCCCAGCATTTT. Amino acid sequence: CASSLDRAQPQHF.

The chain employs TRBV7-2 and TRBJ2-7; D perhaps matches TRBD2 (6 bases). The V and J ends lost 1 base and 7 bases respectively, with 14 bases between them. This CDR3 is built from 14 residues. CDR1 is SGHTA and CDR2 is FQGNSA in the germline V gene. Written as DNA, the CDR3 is TGTGCCAGCAGCTTAGAAGGGCGGGGTGGTGAGCAGTACTTC. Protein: CASSLEGRGGEQYF.

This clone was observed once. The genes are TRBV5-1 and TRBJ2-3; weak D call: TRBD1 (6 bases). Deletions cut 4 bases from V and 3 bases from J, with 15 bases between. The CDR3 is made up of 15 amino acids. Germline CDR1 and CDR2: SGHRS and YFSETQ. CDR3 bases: TGCGCCAGCAGCCCGGGACATTCCGGGACAGATACGCAGTATTTT. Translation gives CASSPGHSGTDTQYF. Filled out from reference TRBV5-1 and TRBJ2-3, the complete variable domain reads KAGVTQTPRYLIKTRGQQVTLSCSPISGHRSVSWYQQTPGQGLQFLFEYFSETQRNKGNFPGRFSGRQFSNSRSEMNVSTLELGDSALYLCASSPGHSGTDTQYFGPGTRLTVL.

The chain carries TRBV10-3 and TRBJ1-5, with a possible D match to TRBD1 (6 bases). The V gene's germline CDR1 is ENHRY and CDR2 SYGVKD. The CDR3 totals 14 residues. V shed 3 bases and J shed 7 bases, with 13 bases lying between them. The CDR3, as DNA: TGTGCCATCAGTGAAATACAGGGAGAACAGCCCCAGCATTTT. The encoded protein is CAISEIQGEQPQHF.

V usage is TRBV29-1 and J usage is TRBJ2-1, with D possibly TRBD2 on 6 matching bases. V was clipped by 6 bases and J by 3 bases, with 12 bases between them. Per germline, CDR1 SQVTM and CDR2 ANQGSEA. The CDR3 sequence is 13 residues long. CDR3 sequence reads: CSVRRVYYNEQFF. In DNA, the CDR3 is TGCAGCGTAAGGAGGGTTTACTACAATGAGCAGTTCTTC.

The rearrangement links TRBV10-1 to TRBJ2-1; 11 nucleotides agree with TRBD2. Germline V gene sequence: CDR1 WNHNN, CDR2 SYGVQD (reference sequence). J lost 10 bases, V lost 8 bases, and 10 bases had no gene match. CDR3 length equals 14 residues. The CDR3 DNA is TGCGCCAGCGGAACTAGCGGGAGTGGTAAGGAGCAGTTCTTC. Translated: CASGTSGSGKEQFF.

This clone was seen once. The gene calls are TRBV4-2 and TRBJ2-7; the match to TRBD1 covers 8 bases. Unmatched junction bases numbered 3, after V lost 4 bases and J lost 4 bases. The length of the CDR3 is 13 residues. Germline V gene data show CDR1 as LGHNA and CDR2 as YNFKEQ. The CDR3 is CASSRQGTYEQYF. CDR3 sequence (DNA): TGTGCCAGCAGCCGACAGGGGACTTACGAGCAGTACTTC.

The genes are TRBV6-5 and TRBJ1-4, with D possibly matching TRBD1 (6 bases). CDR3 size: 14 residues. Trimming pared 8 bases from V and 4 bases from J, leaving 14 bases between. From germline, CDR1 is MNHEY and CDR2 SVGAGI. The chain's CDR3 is CASLGGRVNEKLFF. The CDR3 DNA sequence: TGTGCCAGCCTGGGGGGGCGCGTTAATGAAAAACTGTTTTTT.

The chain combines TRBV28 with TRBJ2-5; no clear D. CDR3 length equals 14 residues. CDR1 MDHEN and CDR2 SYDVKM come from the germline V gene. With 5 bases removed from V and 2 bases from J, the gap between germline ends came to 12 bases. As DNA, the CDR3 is TGTGCCAGCAGTCCCTCTAGAGCGCAAGAGACCCAGTACTTC. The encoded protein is CASSPSRAQETQYF.

This CDR3 is CASSPAGVIENTEAFF. The CDR3 DNA is TGTGCCAGCAGCCCGGCGGGGGTGATCGAAAACACTGAAGCTTTCTTT. The chain recombines TRBV28 with TRBJ1-1; weak D call: TRBD1 (5 bases). CDR1 is MDHEN, CDR2 SYDVKM, per germline. V lost 6 bases and J 2 bases, leaving 19 bases between the germline ends. The CDR3 contains 16 residues.

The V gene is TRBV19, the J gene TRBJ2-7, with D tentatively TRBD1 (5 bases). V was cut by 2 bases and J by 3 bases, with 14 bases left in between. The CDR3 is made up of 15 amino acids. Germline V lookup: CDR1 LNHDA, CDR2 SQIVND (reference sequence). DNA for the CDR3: TGTGCCAGTAGTATATCAGGACACCGACTCTACGAGCAGTACTTC. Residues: CASSISGHRLYEQYF.

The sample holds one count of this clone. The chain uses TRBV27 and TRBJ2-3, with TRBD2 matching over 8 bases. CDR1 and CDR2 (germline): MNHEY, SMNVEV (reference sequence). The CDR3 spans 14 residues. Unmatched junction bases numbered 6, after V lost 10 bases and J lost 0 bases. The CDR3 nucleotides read TGTGCCACTAGCGGGCATCATAGCACAGATACGCAGTATTTT. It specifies CATSGHHSTDTQYF.